A selection of T cell receptor beta chains follows, all from one sample in a study of blood T cells in healthy people across ages. TCRdb reprocessed the 5' RACE reads with MiXCR, giving one entry per CDR3 protein. This table has more than 900,000 distinct CDR3 sequences, approximately 25% appearing once. These data were likewise used in another study, on T cells of mothers and their children.

Sequenced: blood. The receptors originated from a girl aged 2-15 years in good health. The CDR3 runs from the conserved cysteine through the conserved F or W. Fields, in order: V gene, D gene, J gene, clone size, CDR3 DNA, CDR3 protein. D genes are given only for firm matches. A row's size may be missing; if present it is once, few, many or a size class.

V: TRBV12-3/TRBV12-4; D: TRBD1; J: TRBJ1-4; size: NA; DNA: TGTGCCAGCAGTGAGGACAGGCTTGGAGAAAAACTGTTTTTT; CDR3: CASSEDRLGEKLFF
V: TRBV6-2/TRBV6-3; D: NA; J: TRBJ2-7; size: few; DNA: TGTGCCAGCAAACGAACTGGGCCTACCTACGAGCAGTACTTC; CDR3: CASKRTGPTYEQYF
V: TRBV5-1; D: NA; J: TRBJ2-2; size: few; DNA: TGCGCCGGCAGCTTACGTACAGGGAACACCGGGGAGCTGTTTTTT; CDR3: CAGSLRTGNTGELFF
V: TRBV2; D: NA; J: TRBJ2-5; size: few; DNA: TGTGCCAGCAGACCGGGACTCTTGGACGAGACCCAGTACTTC; CDR3: CASRPGLLDETQYF
V: TRBV20-1; D: TRBD2; J: TRBJ2-3; size: NA; DNA: TGCAGTGCTAGAGATACTATAAAGAGACTAGCACCCAGCACAGATACGCAGTATTTT; CDR3: CSARDTIKRLAPSTDTQYF
V: TRBV20-1; D: NA; J: TRBJ1-1; size: NA; DNA: TGCAGTGCTGGTGCCGGATCCTACTACTCGAACACTGAAGCTTTCTTT; CDR3: CSAGAGSYYSNTEAFF
V: TRBV11-2; D: TRBD2; J: TRBJ2-3; size: NA; DNA: TGTGCCAGCAGCTTAGATCGGAGGGAGGGCACAAATACGCAGTATTTT; CDR3: CASSLDRREGTNTQYF
V: TRBV19; D: TRBD1; J: TRBJ2-5; size: NA; DNA: TGTGCCAGTAGTACCTTAACACCGAAACAGGGGCCCATCCAAGAGACCCAGTACTTC; CDR3: CASSTLTPKQGPIQETQYF
V: TRBV3-1; D: NA; J: TRBJ2-1; size: NA; DNA: TGTGCCAGCAGCCAAGGGGCAGGTCTACTCAATGAGCAGTTCTTC; CDR3: CASSQGAGLLNEQFF
V: TRBV29-1; D: NA; J: TRBJ1-1; size: NA; DNA: TGCAGCTTAGATAAGTGGCCCTTGAACACTGAAGCTTTCTTT; CDR3: CSLDKWPLNTEAFF
V: TRBV12-3/TRBV12-4; D: TRBD2; J: TRBJ2-3; size: few; DNA: TGTGCCAGCAGTACCGCCGGGACTAGCGGGGGGCGAAGTTTT; CDR3: CASSTAGTSGGRSF
V: TRBV10-3; D: NA; J: TRBJ2-2; size: NA; DNA: TGTGCCATCAGTGAAAAGACCTTCACCGGGGAGCTGTTTTTT; CDR3: CAISEKTFTGELFF